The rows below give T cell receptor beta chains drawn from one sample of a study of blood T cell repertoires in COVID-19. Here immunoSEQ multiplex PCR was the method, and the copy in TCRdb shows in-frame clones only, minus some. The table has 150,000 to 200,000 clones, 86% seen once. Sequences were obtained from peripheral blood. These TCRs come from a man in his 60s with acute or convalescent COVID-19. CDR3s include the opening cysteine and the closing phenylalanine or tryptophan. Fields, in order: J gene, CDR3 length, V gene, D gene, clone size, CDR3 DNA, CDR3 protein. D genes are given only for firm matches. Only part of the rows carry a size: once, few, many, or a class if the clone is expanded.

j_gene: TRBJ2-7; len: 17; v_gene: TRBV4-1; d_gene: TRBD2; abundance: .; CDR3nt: TGCGCCAGCAGCCAGAGGACTAGCGGGACGGCTTTTTACGAGCAGTACTTC; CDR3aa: CASSQRTSGTAFYEQYF
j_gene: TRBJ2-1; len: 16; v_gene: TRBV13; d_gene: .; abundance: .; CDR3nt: TGTGCCAGCAGCTCCTTCGGGGAGAGCTCCTACAATGAGCAGTTCTTC; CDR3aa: CASSSFGESSYNEQFF
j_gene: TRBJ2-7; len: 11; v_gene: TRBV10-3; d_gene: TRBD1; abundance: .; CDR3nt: TGTGCCATCACAGGGGGCGACGAGCAGTACTTC; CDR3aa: CAITGGDEQYF
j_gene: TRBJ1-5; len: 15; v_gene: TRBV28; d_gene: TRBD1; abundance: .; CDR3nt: TGTGCCAGCTATGGGACAGGGGGTTTTTCACAGCCCCAGCATTTT; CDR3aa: CASYGTGGFSQPQHF
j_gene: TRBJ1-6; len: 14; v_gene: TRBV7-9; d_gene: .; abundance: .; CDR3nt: TGTGCCAGCAGCTCCTCTCAGGTTAATTCACCCCTCCACTTT; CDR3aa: CASSSSQVNSPLHF
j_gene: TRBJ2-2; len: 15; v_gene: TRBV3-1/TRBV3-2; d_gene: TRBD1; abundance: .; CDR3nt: TGTGCCAGCAGCCACTGGGACAGGGGCACCGGGGAGCTGTTTTTT; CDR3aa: CASSHWDRGTGELFF
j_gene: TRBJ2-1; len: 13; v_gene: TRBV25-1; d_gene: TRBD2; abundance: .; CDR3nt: TGTGCCAGCAGGGCGGGAGCTTACAATGAGCAGTTCTTC; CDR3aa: CASRAGAYNEQFF
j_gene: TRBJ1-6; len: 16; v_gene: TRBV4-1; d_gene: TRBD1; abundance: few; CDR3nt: TGCGCCAGCAGCCAAGCCCCACAGGGGGACAATTCACCCCTCCACTTT; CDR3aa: CASSQAPQGDNSPLHF
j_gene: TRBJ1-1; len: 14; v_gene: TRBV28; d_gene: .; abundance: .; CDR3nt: TGTGCCAGCAGTTTAGAACGGGAGAACACTGAAGCTTTCTTT; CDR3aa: CASSLERENTEAFF
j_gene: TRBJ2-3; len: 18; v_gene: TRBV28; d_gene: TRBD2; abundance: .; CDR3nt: TGTGCCAGCCTGCCCGGCGGGGGGACTAGCGGGAGAAAAGATACGCAGTATTTT; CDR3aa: CASLPGGGTSGRKDTQYF
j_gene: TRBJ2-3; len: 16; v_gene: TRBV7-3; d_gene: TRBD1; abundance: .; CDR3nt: TGTGCCAGCAGCTTAACGGCAGGGGGAAACACAGATACGCAGTATTTT; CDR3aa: CASSLTAGGNTDTQYF
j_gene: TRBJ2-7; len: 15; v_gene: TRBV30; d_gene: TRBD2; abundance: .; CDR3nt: TGTGCCTGGAGCGGACTAGCGGGAGCTTTCAACGAGCAGTACTTC; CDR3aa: CAWSGLAGAFNEQYF
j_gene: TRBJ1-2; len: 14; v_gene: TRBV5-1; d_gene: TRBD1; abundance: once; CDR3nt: TGCGCCAGCAGCCTGCGGGAAGGGACAGCCTTAATCACCTTC; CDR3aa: CASSLREGTALITF
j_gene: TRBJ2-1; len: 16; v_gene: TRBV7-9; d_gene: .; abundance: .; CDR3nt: TGTGCCAGCAGCTTACCCGAGACTAGGTTCCGCAATGAGCAGTTCTTC; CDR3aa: CASSLPETRFRNEQFF
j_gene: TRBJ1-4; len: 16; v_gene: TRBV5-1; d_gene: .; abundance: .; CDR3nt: TGCGCCAGCAGCTTGGGGCAGGGGCGTACTAATGAAAAACTGTTTTTT; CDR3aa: CASSLGQGRTNEKLFF
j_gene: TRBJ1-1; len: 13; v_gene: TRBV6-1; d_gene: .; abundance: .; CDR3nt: TGTGCCAGCAGTGAGGCCCTGGCCACTGAAGCTTTCTTT; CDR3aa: CASSEALATEAFF
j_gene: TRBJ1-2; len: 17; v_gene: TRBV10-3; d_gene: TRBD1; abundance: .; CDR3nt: TGTGCCATCAGCCCCAGTGCCGGGACAGGGGGAAACTATGGCTACACCTTC; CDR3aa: CAISPSAGTGGNYGYTF